This TCR beta chain was sequenced for a study of OX40 agonist ivuxolimab in advanced cancers. About the study: Two patients with cutaneous melanoma and one with hepatocellular carcinoma, three in total, showed partial responses.

V lost 6 bases and J 5 bases, leaving 13 bases between the germline ends. This CDR3 has 13 residues. Germline-derived CDR1 and CDR2 are SGHTA and FQGTGA. Autoimmune disease history or systemic immunosuppression led to patient exclusion. This table comes from immunoSEQ multiplex PCR, and its TCRdb copy is limited to in-frame clones, with some not included. The table lists 95,000 or so clones, roughly nine tenths of them singletons, with 0.51% in the top ten. The chain carries TRBV7-3 and TRBJ1-2, with D tentatively TRBD1 (6 bases). The input for sequencing was CD4+ or CD8+ T cells sorted from blood, taken in a trial of the OX40 agonist ivuxolimab. The clonotype comes from an adult with an advanced solid tumor such as melanoma, head and neck, liver or kidney cancer. The chain's CDR3 is CASSLDRMYGYTF. Written as DNA, the CDR3 is TGTGCCAGCAGTCTAGACAGGATGTATGGCTACACCTTC.